This TCR beta chain was identified in a study of vaccination effects on CD4 cells after COVID-19. At the level of the study: The cohort was immunized with two doses of either the BNT162b2 or mRNA-1273 vaccine.

Antigen-specific CD4+ T cell clonotypes were called by their expansion after viral peptide-pool culture in ViraFEST. Between days 9 and 10 of culture, CD4+ T cells were separated out. The protocol was immunoSEQ multiplex PCR, while the TCRdb copy is restricted to in-frame clones and leaves out a portion. The sample yields 50,000 to 65,000 clones, around 75% seen once. CDR3 size: 15 residues. With V trimmed by 7 bases and J by 2 bases, 6 bases remained unmatched. CDR1 and CDR2 from the germline V gene are LNHDA and SQIVND (reference sequence). As regards this clone: Its antigen is not identified.

This chain links TRBV19 with TRBJ2-2; 8 bases agree with TRBD1. The sequences come from CD4+ T cells from PBMCs cultured with HCoV-229E spike peptides, collected before COVID-19 vaccination. This TCR derives from a human donor who received a COVID-19 vaccine. The CDR3 loop reads CASTWTGRNTGELFF. CDR3 in DNA: TGTGCCAGTACCTGGACAGGGCGCAACACCGGGGAGCTGTTTTTT.